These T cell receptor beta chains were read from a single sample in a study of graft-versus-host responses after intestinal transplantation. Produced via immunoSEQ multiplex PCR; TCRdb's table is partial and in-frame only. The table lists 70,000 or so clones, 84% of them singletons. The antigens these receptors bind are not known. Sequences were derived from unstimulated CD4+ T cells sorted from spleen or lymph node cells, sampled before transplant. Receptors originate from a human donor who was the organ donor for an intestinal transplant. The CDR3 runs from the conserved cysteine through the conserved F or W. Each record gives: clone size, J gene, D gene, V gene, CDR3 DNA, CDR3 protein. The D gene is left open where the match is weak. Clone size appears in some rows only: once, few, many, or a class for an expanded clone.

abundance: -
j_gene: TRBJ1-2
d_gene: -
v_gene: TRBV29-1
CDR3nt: TGCAGCGTTGGCCCCAGGGGCTATGGCTACACCTTC
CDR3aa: CSVGPRGYGYTF

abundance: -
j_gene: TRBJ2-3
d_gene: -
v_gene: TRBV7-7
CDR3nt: TGTGCTAGCAGCTCGTCTAGCATCGGTACGCAGTATTTT
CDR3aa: CASSSSSIGTQYF

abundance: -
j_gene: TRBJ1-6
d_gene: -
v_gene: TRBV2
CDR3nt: TGTGCCAGCAGTGATAGGGGAAAAGGGGTTTCACCCCTCCACTTT
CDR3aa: CASSDRGKGVSPLHF

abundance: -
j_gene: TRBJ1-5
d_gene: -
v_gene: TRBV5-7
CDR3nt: TGTGCCAGCAGCCGCTCGGGAGGGTGCAAGAATCAGCCCCAGCATTTT
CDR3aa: CASSRSGGCKNQPQHF

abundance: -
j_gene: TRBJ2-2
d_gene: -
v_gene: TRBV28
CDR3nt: TGTGCCAGCAGTCCACCGGACAAAGCCGGGGAGCTGTTTTTT
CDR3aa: CASSPPDKAGELFF

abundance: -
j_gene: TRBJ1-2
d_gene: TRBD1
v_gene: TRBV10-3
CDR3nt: TGTGCCATCAGTGATAGACAGGGATCGTTGCATGGCTACACCTTC
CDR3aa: CAISDRQGSLHGYTF

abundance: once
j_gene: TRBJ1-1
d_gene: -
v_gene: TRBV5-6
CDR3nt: TGTGCCAGCAGCTTCACCCCCTCGGGGTTTTATAACACTGAAGCTTTCTTT
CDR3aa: CASSFTPSGFYNTEAFF

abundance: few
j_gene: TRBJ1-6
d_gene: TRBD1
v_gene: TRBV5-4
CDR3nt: TGTGCCAGCAGCCCGGGACAGGGGAATTCACCCCTCCACTTT
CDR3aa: CASSPGQGNSPLHF

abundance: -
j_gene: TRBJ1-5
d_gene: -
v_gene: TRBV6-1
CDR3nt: TGTGCCAGCAGTTTGGACAGAGGGGATCAGCCCCAGCATTTT
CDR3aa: CASSLDRGDQPQHF

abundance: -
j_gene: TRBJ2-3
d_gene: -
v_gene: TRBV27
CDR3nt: TGTGCCAGCAGTTCCCCGTTGGGTAGCGAGCACACAGATACGCAGTATTTT
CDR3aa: CASSSPLGSEHTDTQYF

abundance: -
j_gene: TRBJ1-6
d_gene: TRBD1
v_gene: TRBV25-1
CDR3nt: TGTGCCAGCAGTGAACACGGACAGGGGAATTCACCCCTCCACTTT
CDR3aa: CASSEHGQGNSPLHF

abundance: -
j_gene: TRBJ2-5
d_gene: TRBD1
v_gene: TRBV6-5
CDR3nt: TGTGCCAGCAGTTACTCGGGACAGGCAATCGGGGAGACCCAGTACTTC
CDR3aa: CASSYSGQAIGETQYF

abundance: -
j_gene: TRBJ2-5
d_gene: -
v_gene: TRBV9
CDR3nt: TGTGCCAGCAGCGTGGGTTCAGGGGTTCAAGAGACCCAGTACTTC
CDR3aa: CASSVGSGVQETQYF

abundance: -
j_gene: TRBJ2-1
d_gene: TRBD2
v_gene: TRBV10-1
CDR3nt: TGCGCCAGCAGTGAGAATATTGGCGGGGGGCCGTTCTTC
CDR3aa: CASSENIGGGPFF

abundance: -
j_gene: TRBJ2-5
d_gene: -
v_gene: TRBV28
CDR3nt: TGTGCCAGCAGTTTCTCGGGGGGCCTCGTCGAGACCCAGTACTTC
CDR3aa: CASSFSGGLVETQYF

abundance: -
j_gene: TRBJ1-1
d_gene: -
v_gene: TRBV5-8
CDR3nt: TGTGCCAGCAACATGGAGAGGATGAACACTGAAGCTTTCTTT
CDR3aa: CASNMERMNTEAFF

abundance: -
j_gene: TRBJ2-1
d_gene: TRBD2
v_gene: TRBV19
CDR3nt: TGTGCCAGTAGTATCGTGCGACTAGCGGGCACCTATTACAATGAGCAGTTCTTC
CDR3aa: CASSIVRLAGTYYNEQFF

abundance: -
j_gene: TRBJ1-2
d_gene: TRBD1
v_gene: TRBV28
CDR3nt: TGTGCCAGCATCACAGGGGGCGCGGGCTATGGCTACACCTTC
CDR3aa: CASITGGAGYGYTF

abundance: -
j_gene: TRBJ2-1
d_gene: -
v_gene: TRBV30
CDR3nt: TGTGCCTGGAGTATGGCGGATGAGCAGTTCTTC
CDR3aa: CAWSMADEQFF

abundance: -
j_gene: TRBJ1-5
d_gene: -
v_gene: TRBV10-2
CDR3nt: TGCGCCAGCAGTGCGGAGGAAAATCAGCCCCAGCATTTT
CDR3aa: CASSAEENQPQHF